This T cell receptor (beta chain) was captured in a study of blood T cell repertoires in COVID-19. Participant age was roughly 18 to 90 years, and participants resided in fewer than 30 US areas. Participant-reported clinical history was the basis for cohort assignment. Within 2 weeks of study entry, exposed participants had contacted a PCR-confirmed or clinician-diagnosed COVID-19 case. Source study methods: Quantification of nucleated cells was approximated via reference gene primer amplification. This table comes from immunoSEQ multiplex PCR, and its TCRdb copy is limited to in-frame clones, with some not included. That table gives V, J and clone size, and the DNA gave D and trimming. The sample lists about 220,000 clones, 83% occurring once. CDR3 length: 13 residues. V lost 7 bases and J lost 2, with 14 bases in between. Germline CDR1 and CDR2: SQVTM and ANQGSEA.

V gene TRBV29-1 combines with J gene TRBJ1-1; D ambiguous. The sequencing input was PBMCs or T cells enriched from blood (not recorded which). The sequence was obtained from a woman aged 40 to 55 who had been exposed to COVID-19. The CDR3 reads CSAEEAYNTEAFF. The CDR3 DNA is TGCAGCGCCGAGGAGGCATATAACACTGAAGCTTTCTTT.